This is a list of T cell receptor beta chains from one sample in a study of T cells in Graves' hyperthyroidism and ophthalmopathy. TCRdb reprocessed the multiplex PCR reads with MiXCR, giving one entry per CDR3 protein. This sample has roughly 240,000 distinct CDR3 sequences; around 24% occur once, and the top ten carry roughly a third. Material for sequencing was blood. Source of these receptors: a woman aged 40 to 55 with Graves' ophthalmopathy. CDR3s include the opening cysteine and the closing phenylalanine or tryptophan. The D gene is left open where the match is weak. Clone sizes are given selectively: once, few, many, or a class where the clone is expanded.

d_call: -; v_call: TRBV19; j_call: TRBJ1-1; clone_size: many; cdr3_nt: TGTGCCAGTAGTCTGGGGCTCGACACTGAAGCTTTCTTT; cdr3_aa: CASSLGLDTEAFF
d_call: -; v_call: TRBV19; j_call: TRBJ2-7; clone_size: many; cdr3_nt: TGTGCCAGTAGTGGACTCAATAAGGCATCCTACGAGCAGTACTTC; cdr3_aa: CASSGLNKASYEQYF
d_call: -; v_call: TRBV20-1; j_call: TRBJ2-7; clone_size: once; cdr3_nt: TGCAGTGCTAGTCTAGAGGGCGATATCTACGAGCAGTCCTTC; cdr3_aa: CSASLEGDIYEQSF
d_call: TRBD2; v_call: TRBV3-1; j_call: TRBJ2-1; clone_size: few; cdr3_nt: TGTGCCAGCAGCCAAGAATCACTAGCGGGGGTATCCTACAATGAGCAGTTCTTC; cdr3_aa: CASSQESLAGVSYNEQFF
d_call: TRBD1; v_call: TRBV12-3/TRBV12-4; j_call: TRBJ2-7; clone_size: -; cdr3_nt: TGTGCCAGCAGATGGACAGGTACCTACGAGCAGTACTTC; cdr3_aa: CASRWTGTYEQYF
d_call: -; v_call: TRBV7-2; j_call: TRBJ1-1; clone_size: many; cdr3_nt: TGTGCCAGCAGCCCAAACACGTTAGGCATCGCGGCTTTCTTT; cdr3_aa: CASSPNTLGIAAFF
d_call: TRBD1; v_call: TRBV3-1; j_call: TRBJ2-2; clone_size: -; cdr3_nt: TGTGCCAGCAGCCTTTGGACAGGGGGGACCGGGGAGCTGTTTTTT; cdr3_aa: CASSLWTGGTGELFF
d_call: -; v_call: TRBV12-3/TRBV12-4; j_call: TRBJ2-7; clone_size: -; cdr3_nt: TGTGCCAGCAGTCCGCGACCAGAATACGAGCAGTACTTC; cdr3_aa: CASSPRPEYEQYF
d_call: TRBD1; v_call: TRBV19; j_call: TRBJ2-5; clone_size: many; cdr3_nt: TGTGCCAGTAGCCGAAACGGACAGGGTTTTGAGACCCAGTACTTC; cdr3_aa: CASSRNGQGFETQYF
d_call: -; v_call: TRBV29-1; j_call: TRBJ1-1; clone_size: many; cdr3_nt: TGCAGCGTTGAAGGAGCAGGGGCACTTGAAGCTTTCTTT; cdr3_aa: CSVEGAGALEAFF
d_call: TRBD1; v_call: TRBV6-1; j_call: TRBJ2-7; clone_size: many; cdr3_nt: TGTGCCAGCAGTGTACAGGGGGTGACCTACGAGCAGTACTTC; cdr3_aa: CASSVQGVTYEQYF
d_call: -; v_call: TRBV7-9; j_call: TRBJ2-7; clone_size: many; cdr3_nt: TGTGCCAGCAGCCCCCCCCTTAGGTACGAGCAGTACTTC; cdr3_aa: CASSPPLRYEQYF
d_call: TRBD2; v_call: TRBV6-2/TRBV6-3; j_call: TRBJ2-7; clone_size: -; cdr3_nt: TGTGCCAGCAGTCAGCCGGGACTAGCGGGATCCGAGCAGTACTTC; cdr3_aa: CASSQPGLAGSEQYF
d_call: -; v_call: TRBV25-1; j_call: TRBJ2-3; clone_size: many; cdr3_nt: TGTGCCAGCAGTGTGCGGGAAGTGTCAGATACGCAGTATTTT; cdr3_aa: CASSVREVSDTQYF
d_call: TRBD1; v_call: TRBV19; j_call: TRBJ1-5; clone_size: many; cdr3_nt: TGTGCCAGCACCACTACAGGGGGGAGTGAGCCCCAGCATTTT; cdr3_aa: CASTTTGGSEPQHF
d_call: -; v_call: TRBV6-5; j_call: TRBJ2-5; clone_size: few; cdr3_nt: TGTGCCAGCAGTTCGGGGCCGGGCTGGGAGACCCAGTACTTC; cdr3_aa: CASSSGPGWETQYF
d_call: -; v_call: TRBV6-2/TRBV6-3; j_call: TRBJ2-7; clone_size: -; cdr3_nt: TGTGCCAGCCCTGACAAACGGGGGCTAATCCACGAGCAGTACTTC; cdr3_aa: CASPDKRGLIHEQYF
d_call: -; v_call: TRBV9; j_call: TRBJ1-6; clone_size: many; cdr3_nt: TGTGCCAGCAGCGCCGGACTCGATAATTCACCCCTCCACTTT; cdr3_aa: CASSAGLDNSPLHF
d_call: -; v_call: TRBV28; j_call: TRBJ2-2; clone_size: many; cdr3_nt: TGTGCCAGCAGTTTAGGACAGCACACCGGGGAGCTGTTTTTT; cdr3_aa: CASSLGQHTGELFF
d_call: -; v_call: TRBV20-1; j_call: TRBJ2-7; clone_size: many; cdr3_nt: TGCAGTGCTAGAGAGCGGCTTTTAGGCGAGCAGTACTTC; cdr3_aa: CSARERLLGEQYF
d_call: -; v_call: TRBV28; j_call: TRBJ1-1; clone_size: many; cdr3_nt: TGTGCCAGCAGTTTTGCTCTCATCGACGGCTTGAACACTGAAGCTTTCTTT; cdr3_aa: CASSFALIDGLNTEAFF
d_call: -; v_call: TRBV29-1; j_call: TRBJ2-7; clone_size: many; cdr3_nt: TGCAGCGTTGGGGATGCAGGGTACGTCTACTTC; cdr3_aa: CSVGDAGYVYF
d_call: -; v_call: TRBV11-2; j_call: TRBJ2-7; clone_size: many; cdr3_nt: TGTGCCAGCAGACGTGACAGGAGCTCCTACGAGCAGTACTTC; cdr3_aa: CASRRDRSSYEQYF
d_call: TRBD2; v_call: TRBV12-3/TRBV12-4; j_call: TRBJ2-7; clone_size: -; cdr3_nt: TGTGCCAGCAGTTGGGAGGGGTACGAGCAGTACTTC; cdr3_aa: CASSWEGYEQYF
d_call: -; v_call: TRBV12-3/TRBV12-4; j_call: TRBJ1-2; clone_size: many; cdr3_nt: TGTGCCAGCAGTTTGGGGGCGGCGGGGGGCTACACCTTC; cdr3_aa: CASSLGAAGGYTF
d_call: -; v_call: TRBV7-2; j_call: TRBJ2-7; clone_size: many; cdr3_nt: TGTGCCAGCAGCTTATACAGTGGCGAGCAGTACTTC; cdr3_aa: CASSLYSGEQYF
d_call: -; v_call: TRBV30; j_call: TRBJ1-3; clone_size: many; cdr3_nt: TGTGCCTGGAGCATCGGGGCTGGAAACACCATATATTTT; cdr3_aa: CAWSIGAGNTIYF
d_call: TRBD2; v_call: TRBV28; j_call: TRBJ2-7; clone_size: -; cdr3_nt: TGTGCCAGCAGTTTCCATCCGGGACTAGCGGGGAGCTCCTACGAGCAGTACTTC; cdr3_aa: CASSFHPGLAGSSYEQYF
d_call: TRBD1; v_call: TRBV28; j_call: TRBJ2-7; clone_size: many; cdr3_nt: TGTACCACGACAGGGGGTGTCTACGAGCAGTACTTC; cdr3_aa: CTTTGGVYEQYF
d_call: TRBD1; v_call: TRBV6-5; j_call: TRBJ2-5; clone_size: -; cdr3_nt: TGTGCCAGCAGTTACGGCGGCGCAGGGGGCCCCGGGGAGACCCAGTACTTC; cdr3_aa: CASSYGGAGGPGETQYF